What follows is one T cell receptor (beta chain) and its context. TCRdb keeps only in-frame clones here, not all; method: immunoSEQ multiplex PCR. The sample consists of tens of thousands of clones, 85% to 90% of them appearing once. The V end was cut by 3 bases, the J end by 3 bases, with 13 bases between. The CDR3 loop spans 15 amino acids. Germline CDR1 is SGHRS and CDR2 is YFSETQ. The data stem from a study of control samples from healthy donors and cancer patients. Sequenced: blood. The chain has TRBV5-1 and TRBJ1-5, with D maybe TRBD1 (6 bases). The receptor's source is a man aged 45-60 years in good health. DNA of the CDR3: TGCGCCAGCAGCTCCGGGGACATCCCCAATCAGCCCCAGCATTTT. Translated, it gives CASSSGDIPNQPQHF.